The following is a T cell receptor (beta chain) sequence with its context. The sample belongs to a study of blood T cells in healthy people across ages. CDR3 length: 13 residues. V was cut by 6 bases and J by 2 bases, with 9 bases left in between. Using a J-beta primer mix together with a sample-barcoded 5' primer, a second PCR was run for about 7 to 12 cycles. One entry per CDR3 protein, called by TCRdb with MiXCR from the 5' RACE reads. Counted here are roughly 1,100,000 distinct CDR3 sequences, almost 25% occurring once; the ten biggest clones make up around 0.7%. This sample was shared with a second study, whose subject was T cells of mothers and their children. As that report states: Over 8.5 million TCR beta CDR3 reads were obtained from each mother, and roughly 2.9 million from each child.

Input material: blood. The chain is built from TRBV12-3 or TRBV12-4 and TRBJ2-3; tentative D call: TRBD2 (5 bases). The sequence was obtained from a girl between 2 and 10 years old in good health. The CDR3 DNA reads as TGTGCCAGCAGCAACGGACTCACAGATACGCAGTATTTT. This gives the protein CASSNGLTDTQYF.